These 29 T cell receptor beta chains came from one sample sequenced in a study of post-analysis software for immune sequencing data. The study, taken as a whole, reports: Relative to controls, patients had several TRBV segments at higher frequency, with TRBV5-6, TRBV5-1 and TRBV20-1 among these.

The antigens of these receptors remain unknown. The TCR beta cDNA libraries contained unique molecular identifiers. TCRdb reanalysed the PCR reads using MiXCR and keeps one entry per CDR3 protein. Of about 430,000 distinct CDR3 sequences listed, 30% to 40% are singletons. Sequencing input: blood. The receptor source for this set is a girl aged 2 to 9 with multiple sclerosis.

The chain couples TRBV14 to TRBJ1-2; no clear D gene. CDR1 and CDR2 from the germline V gene are SGHDN and FVKESK. The length of the CDR3 is 14 residues. CDR3 nucleotide sequence: TGTACCTGCAGCCAAGGAGGCACCACCTATGGCTACACCTTC. It translates to CTCSQGGTTYGYTF.

The chain is built from TRBV28 and TRBJ1-4; 10 bases are a match to TRBD1. Germline V gene data show CDR1 as MDHEN and CDR2 as SYDVKM. The CDR3 contains 18 residues. The V and J ends lost 3 bases and 1 base, in that order; junction bases with no gene match: 8. CDR3 region: CASSFPGTGDLTNEKLFF. In nucleotides, the CDR3 is TGTGCCAGCAGTTTCCCCGGGACAGGGGATTTAACTAATGAAAAACTGTTTTTT.

This clonotype was observed a few times. This sequence joins TRBV10-1 and TRBJ2-7; D is undetermined. The J call may be incorrect, as the DNA end agrees better with TRBJ2-5. Germline values: CDR1 WNHNN, CDR2 SYGVQD (reference sequence). The CDR3 runs 15 residues. This CDR3 reads CASSERGLLEETQYF. CDR3 nucleotides: TGCGCCAGCAGTGAGAGAGGCCTACTCGAAGAGACCCAGTACTTC.

This clonotype appeared a few times. This chain uses TRBV7-3 with TRBJ2-1, with D maybe TRBD2 (5 bases). The CDR3 covers 16 residues. In germline, CDR1 is SGHTA, CDR2 FQGTGA. Trimming stripped 3 bases from V and 5 bases from J, with 17 bases between. The DNA of the CDR3 is TGTGCCAGCAGCTTCTATAGCTGGACTCCGAACAATGAGCAGTTCTTC. This sequence encodes CASSFYSWTPNNEQFF.

This clonotype was recorded a few times. This rearrangement joins TRBV20-1 to TRBJ2-7, with 12 bases matching TRBD2. Germline lookup yields CDR1 DFQATT and CDR2 SNEGSKA (reference sequence). V was pared by 3 bases and J by 6 bases, with 6 bases of the junction left unmatched. This CDR3 is built from 14 residues. The CDR3 loop is CSASWRTSGIEQYF. CDR3 DNA sequence: TGCAGTGCTAGTTGGAGGACTAGCGGGATCGAGCAGTACTTC.

In this sample, this clonotype turned up a few times. The gene calls are TRBV7-2 and TRBJ2-4, with 7 bases identical to TRBD1. Per germline, CDR1 SGHTA and CDR2 FQGNSA. With V trimmed by 7 bases and J by 8 bases, 20 bases remained unmatched. The CDR3 runs to 17 residues. Here the CDR3 DNA reads TGTGCCAGCACCTCGCCCCGGGACAGACCCAATAGGGACATTCAGTACTTC. Translated: CASTSPRDRPNRDIQYF. The variable domain in full, completed from reference TRBV7-2 and TRBJ2-4, reads GAGVSQSPSNKVTEKGKDVELRCDPISGHTALYWYRQSLGQGLEFLIYFQGNSAPDKSGLPSDRFSAERTGGSVSTLTIQRTQQEDSAVYLCASTSPRDRPNRDIQYFGAGTRLSVL.

This clonotype was seen more than once but under ten times. The chain combines TRBV5-1 with TRBJ2-4; 12 bases agree with TRBD2. The CDR3 runs to 17 residues. The junction had 6 bases not matched to a gene; V was cut back by 5 bases and J by 0 bases. The germline V gene has CDR1 SGHRS and CDR2 YFSETQ. DNA of the CDR3: TGCGCCAGCAGACCCGGACTAGCGGGGCTAGCCAAAAACATTCAGTACTTC. It specifies CASRPGLAGLAKNIQYF.

The chain is built from TRBV7-2 and TRBJ2-7, with 8 bases aligning to TRBD2. The CDR3 has 15 amino acids. The germline gives CDR1 SGHTA, CDR2 FQGNSA. With V trimmed by 6 bases and J by 0 bases, 7 bases remained unmatched. The CDR3 here is CASSTPSGFSYEQYF. The CDR3 DNA reads as TGTGCCAGCAGTACCCCTAGCGGGTTCTCCTACGAGCAGTACTTC.

The chain joins TRBV27 to TRBJ1-1; D is uncertain. From germline, CDR1 is MNHEY and CDR2 SMNVEV (reference sequence). V was trimmed by 0 bases and J by 1 base, leaving 9 bases between them. There are 15 residues in the CDR3. CDR3 sequence: CASSLSTVGNTEAFF. Here the CDR3 DNA reads TGTGCCAGCAGTTTATCCACAGTGGGGAACACTGAAGCTTTCTTT.

This chain uses TRBV4-3 with TRBJ2-4; maybe TRBD2 (5 bases). This CDR3 has 15 amino acids. V gave up 6 bases and J gave up 3 bases, with 15 bases separating them. The V gene's germline CDR1 is LGHNA and CDR2 YSLEER. The CDR3: CASRPVLDGKNIQYF. In DNA form, the CDR3 reads TGCGCCAGCAGGCCTGTACTAGATGGCAAAAACATTCAGTACTTC.

This clonotype occurred many times. This may be a read error, as it is one base from a much larger clone. The DNA for the CDR3 is TGTGCCAGCAGTGAAATGGGCACGGGCAACGAGCAGTACTTC. Translating it yields CASSEMGTGNEQYF. The gene calls are TRBV2 and TRBJ2-7; D gene uncertain. The ends were cut back, 2 bases at V and 5 bases at J, with 13 bases in the middle. Germline lookup yields CDR1 SNHLY and CDR2 FYNNEI. The CDR3 runs to 14 residues.

The CDR3 bases are TGTGCCACCCATTTGGGCAGTTCTTTTTCACCCCTCCACTTT. Its translation: CATHLGSSFSPLHF. The chain joins TRBV10-3 to TRBJ1-6; unclear D gene. The V and J ends lost 10 bases and 9 bases respectively, with 19 bases between them. This CDR3 has 14 amino acids. Per germline, CDR1 ENHRY and CDR2 SYGVKD.

The chain employs TRBV12-3 or TRBV12-4 and TRBJ2-3; 8 bases agree with TRBD2. CDR3 length: 16 amino acids. V shed 5 bases, J shed 4 bases, and the junction held 11 bases outside the gene matches. Here the CDR3 DNA reads TGTGCCAGCAGTCCAGCGGGAGTAAGAATGGCAGATACGCAGTATTTT. The encoded protein is CASSPAGVRMADTQYF.

The chain is built from TRBV2 and TRBJ1-1; D may be TRBD1 (6 bases). CDR3 length equals 16 residues. V was trimmed by 8 bases and J by 1 base, leaving 20 bases between them. CDR1 and CDR2 (germline): SNHLY, FYNNEI. CDR3 residues: CASVSRGAFGNTEAFF. Here the CDR3 DNA reads TGTGCCAGCGTGAGTCGGGGGGCATTCGGGAACACTGAAGCTTTCTTT.

This clonotype turned up a few times. The V and J genes are TRBV7-2 and TRBJ2-5; D possibly corresponds to TRBD2 (6 bases). The CDR3 length is 15 residues. V was clipped by 3 bases and J by 1 base, with 12 bases between them. Germline CDR1 reads SGHTA; CDR2 reads FQGNSA. As DNA, the CDR3 is TGTGCCAGCAGCTTCTTTTTCGGGAGCCAAGAGACCCAGTACTTC. As protein: CASSFFFGSQETQYF.

The genes are TRBV27 and TRBJ2-1; TRBD1 matches 8 bases. Unmatched junction bases numbered 16, after V lost 3 bases and J lost 6 bases. Germline CDR1 MNHEY, CDR2 SMNVEV (reference sequence). The CDR3 covers 18 residues. This CDR3 is CASSFYRGVAGLVNEQFF. The CDR3 nucleotides read TGTGCCAGCAGTTTTTACAGGGGGGTGGCCGGTTTGGTCAATGAGCAGTTCTTC.

This clonotype was seen only a few times. The rearrangement uses TRBV12-3 or TRBV12-4 and TRBJ2-1, with D hard to call. Trimming removed 7 bases at V and 8 bases at J, with 12 bases between. The CDR3 has 12 amino acids. The CDR3 loop is CASTPGRYEQFF. CDR3 DNA: TGTGCCAGCACTCCCGGGCGATATGAGCAGTTCTTC.

This clonotype came up a few times. This chain links TRBV12-3 or TRBV12-4 with TRBJ2-3; perhaps TRBD1 as D (5 bases). V was pared by 5 bases and J by 3 bases, with 12 bases between. This CDR3 region has 14 residues. The DNA for the CDR3 is TGTGCCAGCAGTCAGACAAGGGGAACAGATACGCAGTATTTT. It is translated as CASSQTRGTDTQYF.

The V and J genes are TRBV2 and TRBJ2-5, with D perhaps TRBD1 (5 bases). The CDR3 contains 14 residues. Germline CDR1 SNHLY, CDR2 FYNNEI. The V end lost 9 bases, the J end lost 2 bases, and 16 bases lay between the germline ends. The CDR3 is CASGWVPGQETQYF. CDR3 bases: TGTGCCAGTGGATGGGTACCAGGGCAAGAGACCCAGTACTTC.

The rearrangement links TRBV7-9 to TRBJ2-4, with 9 bases fitting TRBD1. CDR3 length: 15 residues. Trimming took 3 bases from V and 8 from J; bases not matched to a gene: 8. Germline V gene lookup returns CDR1 SEHNR and CDR2 FQNEAQ (reference sequence). In DNA, the CDR3 is TGTGCCAGCAGCTTGGGACAGGGATTGGTAGACATTCAGTACTTC. Translation gives CASSLGQGLVDIQYF.

The rearrangement links TRBV19 to TRBJ2-1; 10 nucleotides line up with TRBD1. The length of the CDR3 is 17 residues. The V segment lost 3 bases and the J segment 4 bases; nucleotides outside the gene matches: 9. From germline, CDR1 is LNHDA and CDR2 SQIVND (reference sequence). The CDR3 loop is CASSIPTTGGSYNEQFF. CDR3 nucleotide sequence: TGTGCCAGTAGTATCCCAACGACAGGGGGCTCGTACAATGAGCAGTTCTTC.

This clonotype turned up a few times. The gene calls are TRBV7-9 and TRBJ1-4, with D hard to call. Per germline, CDR1 SEHNR and CDR2 FQNEAQ (reference sequence). The CDR3 has 13 amino acids. V was shortened by 5 bases and J by 5 bases, with 9 bases between the two germline ends. As DNA, the CDR3 is TGTGCCAGCAGCCTAAGGACGAATGAAAAACTGTTTTTT. Protein: CASSLRTNEKLFF.

To note about this clonotype: Relative to the germline gene, one junction end is altered; a read error may explain this. CDR3 coding DNA: TGTGCCAGCAGTAACTCGCAGGAGACCCAGTACTTC. The encoded protein is CASSNSQETQYF. V is TRBV6-6 and J is TRBJ2-5; D gene ambiguous. Per germline, CDR1 MNHNY and CDR2 SVGAGI (reference sequence). This CDR3 has 12 amino acids.

The CDR3 DNA reads as TGCAGTGCTGGACTCGGGACTAGCGGCTACAATGAGCAGTTCTTC. Translated: CSAGLGTSGYNEQFF. The chain has TRBV20-1 and TRBJ2-1; 11 nucleotides agree with TRBD2. The V gene's germline CDR1 is DFQATT and CDR2 SNEGSKA (reference sequence). This CDR3 spans 15 amino acids. The V gene end was trimmed by 5 bases and the J gene end by 3 bases; junction bases not matched to a gene: 6.

This clonotype was seen a handful of times. The chain employs TRBV18 and TRBJ2-7, with 10 bases matching TRBD2. The germline CDR1 and CDR2 sequences are KGHSH and LQKENI. The V segment lost 3 bases and the J segment 4 bases; nucleotides outside the gene matches: 9. The CDR3 is made up of 16 amino acids. The CDR3 DNA reads TGTGCCAGCTCACCTCCGAGAGCGGGGGGGACATACGAGCAGTACTTC. Protein product: CASSPPRAGGTYEQYF.

This clonotype was picked up a small number of times. This chain links TRBV7-2 with TRBJ2-5, with 9 positions matching TRBD1. CDR3 length: 17 residues. Germline V gives CDR1 SGHTA, CDR2 FQGNSA. The V segment lost 7 bases and the J segment 4 bases; nucleotides outside the gene matches: 16. The CDR3 region has the DNA TGTGCCAGCACCCTTGGGCCGGGACAGGGATTAGGAGAGACCCAGTACTTC. As protein: CASTLGPGQGLGETQYF.

This sequence joins TRBV2 and TRBJ2-4; D is possibly TRBD2 (5 bases). The J call may be in error: the DNA end matches TRBJ2-7 better. Germline CDR1 and CDR2: SNHLY and FYNNEI. This CDR3 spans 13 amino acids. This chain's CDR3 is CASSESSPREQYF. As DNA, the CDR3 is TGTGCCAGCAGTGAATCTAGCCCGCGCGAGCAGTACTTC.

This clonotype came up a few times. V gene TRBV2 combines with J gene TRBJ2-3; TRBD1 aligns across 7 bases. The CDR3 has 14 amino acids. The V gene end was trimmed by 6 bases and the J gene end by 1 base; junction bases not matched to a gene: 4. Germline lookup yields CDR1 SNHLY and CDR2 FYNNEI. The CDR3 coding sequence is TGTGCCAGCAGACAGGGGTTGGGCACAGATACGCAGTATTTT. Translated, it gives CASRQGLGTDTQYF.

This clonotype was observed a single time. One end of the junction is discordant with germline, which a read error may explain. This chain connects TRBV7-2 to TRBJ1-2; no definite D call. From germline, CDR1 is SGHTA and CDR2 FQGNSA. The CDR3 spans 12 residues. CDR3: CASSRDNCGYTF. The CDR3 DNA sequence: TGTGCCAGCAGCCGAGACAACTGTGGCTACACCTTC.